The 14 T cell receptor beta chains presented below share a single source sample, sequenced in a study of shared clonotypes between healthy human individuals. Positive CCR7 selection of CD45RO-negative cells yielded the naive CD8 cells, and terminally differentiated effector memory CD45RA+ cells were excluded. TCRdb keeps only in-frame clones here, not all; method: immunoSEQ multiplex PCR. The table has 660,000 or so clones, about 95% seen once. Material for sequencing was naive CD8+ T cells sorted from blood. Receptors originate from a woman in her thirties in good health.

The count of this clone is one. CDR3 region: CASSLARQGARYEQYF. CDR3 nucleotides: TGTGCCAGCAGTCTCGCCCGACAGGGGGCGAGGTACGAGCAGTACTTC. This rearrangement joins TRBV27 to TRBJ2-7; 10 nucleotides align to TRBD1. The V and J ends lost 5 bases and 4 bases, in that order; junction bases with no gene match: 11. Germline CDR1 is MNHEY and CDR2 is SMNVEV (reference sequence). CDR3 length: 16 amino acids.

This clone was recorded only once. The chain links TRBV27 to TRBJ2-5, with D hard to call. There are 12 residues in the CDR3. From germline, CDR1 is MNHEY and CDR2 SMNVEV (reference sequence). Trimming removed 3 bases at V and 4 bases at J, with 6 bases between. Written as DNA, the CDR3 is TGTGCCAGCAGTTTTGGCCGAGAGACCCAGTACTTC. Encoded protein: CASSFGRETQYF.

The chain combines TRBV5-8 with TRBJ2-3; 13 bases line up with TRBD2. The germline CDR1 and CDR2 sequences are SGHTS and YDEGEE. The V gene end was trimmed by 3 bases and the J gene end by 1 base; junction bases not matched to a gene: 8. The CDR3 spans 18 residues. Here the CDR3 reads CASSSSGTSGTGTDTQYF. In nucleotides, the CDR3 is TGTGCCAGCAGCTCCTCCGGGACTAGCGGGACAGGCACAGATACGCAGTATTTT.

This chain joins TRBV27 and TRBJ2-7; D unresolved. This CDR3 comprises 15 residues. Germline V gene data show CDR1 as MNHEY and CDR2 as SMNVEV (reference sequence). Trimming pared 0 bases from V and 0 bases from J, leaving 9 bases between. The CDR3 loop reads CASSLSSTNSYEQYF. The CDR3 DNA is TGTGCCAGCAGTTTATCCTCTACAAACTCCTACGAGCAGTACTTC.

The V gene is TRBV11-2, the J gene TRBJ2-1; 8 positions agree with TRBD1. V shed 0 bases, J shed 7 bases, and the junction held 5 bases outside the gene matches. The CDR3 totals 15 residues. Germline lookup yields CDR1 SGHAT and CDR2 FQNNGV. The CDR3 loop reads CASSLEFTGGNEQFF. CDR3 DNA sequence: TGTGCCAGCAGCTTAGAGTTTACAGGGGGAAATGAGCAGTTCTTC.

This chain links TRBV20-1 with TRBJ2-1, with TRBD2 as a possible D gene (6 bases). Trimming removed 6 bases at V and 10 bases at J, with 13 bases between. CDR1 and CDR2 (germline): DFQATT, SNEGSKA (reference sequence). CDR3 length: 11 amino acids. In nucleotides, the CDR3 is TGCAGTGCGCCCCGAGGGAGGGAGCAGTTCTTC. It translates to CSAPRGREQFF.

This chain joins TRBV29-1 and TRBJ2-7; 7 bases agree with TRBD1. CDR1 SQVTM and CDR2 ANQGSEA come from the germline V gene. This CDR3 region has 12 residues. V lost 5 bases and J lost 2; bases outside the gene matches: 3. The CDR3 here is CSVRDSTYEQYF. CDR3 coding DNA: TGCAGCGTTCGGGACAGTACCTACGAGCAGTACTTC.

This chain joins TRBV19 and TRBJ1-1, with 7 bases matching TRBD1. Trimming at V came to 6 bases and at J to 6 bases, leaving 10 bases not matched to a gene. This CDR3 region has 14 residues. CDR1 is LNHDA and CDR2 is SQIVND in the germline V gene (reference sequence). This chain's CDR3 is CASSTRDSPAEAFF. CDR3 nucleotide sequence: TGTGCCAGTAGCACCCGGGACAGCCCCGCTGAAGCTTTCTTT.

The genes are TRBV4-2 and TRBJ2-7; a possible D gene is TRBD1 (6 bases). This CDR3 is 15 amino acids long. Between the trimmed V and J ends, which lost 0 bases and 2 bases, there was a span of 11 bases. Germline values: CDR1 LGHNA, CDR2 YNFKEQ. The CDR3 DNA is TGTGCCAGCAGCCAAGAAGGGGACACCGCCTACGAGCAGTACTTC. Translation: CASSQEGDTAYEQYF.

The chain joins TRBV15 to TRBJ2-2; 8 bases map to TRBD1. CDR3 length equals 16 residues. J lost 9 bases, V lost 2 bases, and 11 bases had no gene match. The V gene's germline CDR1 is LNHNV and CDR2 YYDKDF (reference sequence). The CDR3: CATSRKRQGSNRELFF. The CDR3 DNA sequence: TGTGCCACCAGCAGAAAGCGACAGGGGTCTAACAGGGAGCTGTTTTTT.

This chain connects TRBV5-6 to TRBJ2-7, with a tentative D call TRBD1 (6 bases). The CDR3 totals 14 residues. The ends were cut back, 4 bases at V and 0 bases at J, with 11 bases in the middle. Per the germline V gene, CDR1 is SGHDT and CDR2 is YYEEEE. In DNA, the CDR3 is TGTGCCAGCAGCCAGGACAGAGTCTCCTACGAGCAGTACTTC. Its protein product is CASSQDRVSYEQYF.

The chain is built from TRBV7-6 and TRBJ1-4; TRBD1 might be the D (5 bases). Trimming shortened V by 2 bases and J by 4 bases, and 17 bases separated the two germline ends. The CDR3 spans 17 residues. Germline V CDR1 and CDR2: SGHVS, FNYEAQ. The CDR3 DNA sequence: TGTGCCAGCAGCTTATGGAGGGGCCGGGGAATTAATGAAAAACTGTTTTTT. Translation gives CASSLWRGRGINEKLFF. Together with reference TRBV7-6 and TRBJ1-4, the CDR3 gives the full variable domain: GAGVSQSPRYKVTKRGQDVALRCDPISGHVSLYWYRQALGQGPEFLTYFNYEAQQDKSGLPNDRFSAERPEGSISTLTIQRTEQRDSAMYRCASSLWRGRGINEKLFFGSGTQLSVL.

As concerns this clone: Other nucleotide sequences from this sample produce the same CDR3. The chain combines TRBV7-2 with TRBJ1-1; D uncertain. V was pared by 3 bases and J by 1 base, with 6 bases between. Germline CDR1 reads SGHTA; CDR2 reads FQGNSA. The CDR3 totals 13 residues. The CDR3 here is CASSFWGNTEAFF. DNA for the CDR3: TGTGCCAGCAGCTTCTGGGGGAACACTGAAGCTTTCTTT. Variable domain in full (rest from reference TRBV7-2 and TRBJ1-1): GAGVSQSPSNKVTEKGKDVELRCDPISGHTALYWYRQSLGQGLEFLIYFQGNSAPDKSGLPSDRFSAERTGGSVSTLTIQRTQQEDSAVYLCASSFWGNTEAFFGQGTRLTVV.

This chain uses TRBV5-1 with TRBJ1-1; 8 positions match TRBD1. In germline, CDR1 is SGHRS, CDR2 YFSETQ. CDR3 size: 16 residues. With 5 bases clipped from V and 1 base from J, the junction kept 10 bases outside the gene matches. The CDR3, as DNA: TGCGCCAGCAGGTTGACAGGGGCGGATGAGAACACTGAAGCTTTCTTT. Protein: CASRLTGADENTEAFF.